Below are 27 T cell receptor beta chains sequenced from a single sample in a study of T cell responses to AZD1222 COVID-19 vaccine. The method was immunoSEQ multiplex PCR; TCRdb's version includes in-frame clones alone and lacks a portion of them. The data show about 88,000 clones, around 91% seen once. The sequenced sample was peripheral blood, obtained on day 0 of MenACWY control vaccination. These receptors originate from an adult in good health.

The V gene is TRBV19, the J gene TRBJ1-1; D is ambiguous. This CDR3 spans 14 amino acids. CDR1 LNHDA and CDR2 SQIVND come from the germline V gene (reference sequence). Trimming pared 5 bases from V and 0 bases from J, leaving 10 bases between. The CDR3 coding sequence is TGTGCCAGTAGTGCCGGGCCTTTGAACACTGAAGCTTTCTTT. Encoded protein: CASSAGPLNTEAFF.

The V gene is TRBV24-1, the J gene TRBJ2-5; 9 nucleotides agree with TRBD1. J lost 3 bases, V lost 3 bases, and 4 bases had no gene match. The CDR3 sequence is 15 residues long. Germline loops: CDR1 KGHDR, CDR2 SFDVKD. CDR3 nucleotides: TGTGCCACCAGTGATCCCAGGACAGGGGAAGAGACCCAGTACTTC. This encodes CATSDPRTGEETQYF.

The V and J genes are TRBV19 and TRBJ1-6; 7 nucleotides agree with TRBD1. Losses at the gene ends were 7 bases for V and 8 bases for J; bases not matched to a gene: 11. The CDR3 extends over 15 amino acids. CDR1 is LNHDA, CDR2 SQIVND, per germline (reference sequence). CDR3 sequence reads: CASKETGTAHSPLHF. CDR3 coding DNA: TGTGCCAGTAAGGAAACCGGGACAGCCCATTCACCCCTCCACTTT.

The chain links TRBV6-2 or TRBV6-3 to TRBJ2-3; no reliable D call. The germline V and J ends were trimmed by 5 bases and 3 bases, with 3 bases remaining between them. CDR3 length equals 11 residues. The germline V gene has CDR1 MNHEY and CDR2 SVGEGT. CDR3 loop: CASSDTDTQYF. The CDR3 DNA reads as TGTGCCAGCAGTGATACAGATACGCAGTATTTT.

The chain uses TRBV11-1 and TRBJ1-1; D remains ambiguous. Germline loops: CDR1 SGHAT, CDR2 FQDESV (reference sequence). There are 16 residues in the CDR3. V lost 7 bases, J lost 1 base, and 19 bases lay in between. CDR3 loop: CASNVPAGTGNTEAFF. The CDR3 nucleotides read TGTGCCAGCAACGTCCCGGCGGGTACGGGGAACACTGAAGCTTTCTTT.

This rearrangement joins TRBV2 to TRBJ2-7; weak D call: TRBD1 (7 bases). Germline CDR1 and CDR2: SNHLY and FYNNEI. V lost 8 bases to trimming and J lost 0 bases, with 17 bases between them. There are 15 residues in the CDR3. CDR3 loop: CASGKDRDSSYEQYF. CDR3 bases: TGTGCCAGCGGAAAAGACAGGGACTCCTCCTACGAGCAGTACTTC.

The CDR3 sequence is CASSEGSGGLRYEQYF. The CDR3, as DNA: TGTGCCAGCAGTGAAGGTAGCGGGGGATTACGCTACGAGCAGTACTTC. This sequence joins TRBV2 and TRBJ2-7, with 9 nucleotides matching TRBD2. The V gene's germline CDR1 is SNHLY and CDR2 FYNNEI. This CDR3 has 16 amino acids. V shed 1 base and J 3 bases; nucleotides not matched to a gene: 7.

This chain connects TRBV11-2 to TRBJ1-2, with 9 positions matching TRBD1. V shed 6 bases, J shed 4 bases, and the junction held 6 bases outside the gene matches. This CDR3 has 14 residues. CDR1 and CDR2 from the germline V gene are SGHAT and FQNNGV. The CDR3 DNA is TGTGCCAGCAGTACGGGACAGGGTTCCTATGGCTACACCTTC. It is translated as CASSTGQGSYGYTF.

About this clone itself: One junction end disagrees with the germline gene, perhaps due to a read error. This sequence joins TRBV3-1 (or the pseudogene TRBV3-2) and TRBJ2-5; no definite D call. The germline CDR1 and CDR2 sequences are LGHDT and YNNKEL (reference sequence). The CDR3 extends over 13 amino acids. The DNA of the CDR3 is TGTGCCAGCAGCCCCCTTTCAAACCCCAACTACCACTTC. Protein product: CASSPLSNPNYHF.

The chain's CDR3 is CASRVARVGETQYF. In DNA, the CDR3 is TGTGCCAGCAGGGTGGCCAGGGTCGGAGAGACCCAGTACTTC. The chain links TRBV5-8 to TRBJ2-5, with TRBD1 as a possible D gene (5 bases). The V end was cut by 5 bases, the J end by 4 bases, with 15 bases between. The CDR3 totals 14 residues. Per germline, CDR1 SGHTS and CDR2 YDEGEE.

This clone was recorded only once. The rearrangement joins TRBV28 to TRBJ1-5; D is ambiguous. The V and J ends lost 1 base and 4 bases respectively, with 11 bases between them. Germline lookup yields CDR1 MDHEN and CDR2 SYDVKM. The CDR3 length is 15 residues. This CDR3 reads CASSLSLAGNQPQHF. As DNA, the CDR3 is TGTGCCAGCAGTTTATCATTGGCAGGTAATCAGCCCCAGCATTTT.

V usage is TRBV29-1 and J usage is TRBJ2-5; 8 positions agree with TRBD1. J gave up 4 bases and V 6 bases, and 4 bases lay outside the gene matches. Looked up from germline, CDR1 is SQVTM and CDR2 is ANQGSEA. The CDR3 runs to 12 residues. The CDR3 DNA is TGCAGCGTCCAGACAGGGGTAGAGACCCAGTACTTC. Its protein is CSVQTGVETQYF.

The chain carries TRBV7-6 and TRBJ2-7; TRBD1 aligns across 7 bases. J lost 1 base, V lost 5 bases, and 8 bases had no gene match. The CDR3 is 15 amino acids. Germline CDR1 and CDR2: SGHVS and FNYEAQ. CDR3 loop: CASSQGQPMSYEQYF. The DNA of the CDR3 is TGTGCCAGCAGCCAGGGACAGCCGATGTCCTACGAGCAGTACTTC.

For the CDR3, the DNA is TGTGCCAGCAGCGTATTTACGGGACAGGGGTCGACTGAAGCTTTCTTT. It yields the protein CASSVFTGQGSTEAFF. The chain couples TRBV9 to TRBJ1-1; TRBD1 aligns across 10 bases. Germline CDR1 is SGDLS and CDR2 is YYNGEE. Germline trimming cut 1 base from V and 5 bases from J; bases unmatched to any gene: 8. The CDR3 runs 16 residues.

The chain recombines TRBV28 with TRBJ2-5; the D gene is possibly TRBD1 (8 bases). Germline assignment: CDR1 MDHEN and CDR2 SYDVKM. The CDR3 has 13 residues. V lost 5 bases to trimming and J lost 3 bases, with 10 bases between them. In DNA, the CDR3 is TGTGCCAGCAGTACAGGGGGGGAAGAGACCCAGTACTTC. Encoded protein: CASSTGGEETQYF.

The chain employs TRBV24-1 and TRBJ2-3; no firm D call. CDR1 and CDR2 from the germline V gene are KGHDR and SFDVKD. This CDR3 has 11 amino acids. Trimming left V 5 bases short and J 8 bases short, with 7 bases between. CDR3 sequence reads: CATSGRSTQYF. In nucleotides, the CDR3 is TGTGCCACCAGTGGACGGAGTACGCAGTATTTT.

V and J are TRBV7-9 and TRBJ2-3; 8 positions agree with TRBD1. The junction had 3 bases not matched to a gene; V was cut back by 8 bases and J by 8 bases. Germline V CDR1 and CDR2: SEHNR, FQNEAQ (reference sequence). The CDR3 spans 11 residues. The CDR3, as DNA: TGTGCCAGCCTCAGGGGGCCTACGCAGTATTTT. Protein: CASLRGPTQYF. The full variable domain, in which reference TRBV7-9 and TRBJ2-3 provide the parts outside the CDR3, is DTGVSQNPRHKITKRGQNVTFRCDPISEHNRLYWYRQTLGQGPEFLTYFQNEAQLEKSRLLSDRFSAERPKGSFSTLEIQRTEQGDSAMYLCASLRGPTQYFGPGTRLTVL.

The chain employs TRBV27 and TRBJ1-1, with a tentative D call TRBD1 (5 bases). V was cut by 0 bases and J by 11 bases, with 16 bases left in between. In germline, CDR1 is MNHEY, CDR2 SMNVEV (reference sequence). The CDR3 length is 14 residues. CDR3 bases: TGTGCCAGCAGTTTATCCCCATTAACAGGAGCGGCTTTCTTT. Translated: CASSLSPLTGAAFF.

The rearrangement links TRBV12-3 or TRBV12-4 to TRBJ2-2; no definite D call. The CDR3 length is 12 residues. Trimming took off 3 bases at V and 7 bases at J, with 6 bases between the two ends. The CDR3: CASSFGDGELFF. The CDR3 DNA sequence: TGTGCCAGCAGTTTCGGCGACGGGGAGCTGTTTTTT.

The genes are TRBV3-1 (or the pseudogene TRBV3-2) and TRBJ2-5; 7 nucleotides line up with TRBD2. V was clipped by 4 bases and J by 0 bases; unmatched bases: 5. This CDR3 spans 15 amino acids. Germline V lookup: CDR1 LGHDT, CDR2 YNNKEL (reference sequence). The CDR3 nucleotides are TGTGCCAGCAGCCCCGGGACTACAGACCAAGAGACCCAGTACTTC. This gives the protein CASSPGTTDQETQYF.

The CDR3 DNA reads TGTGCCAGCAGTTACGGCCACAATAATTCACCCCTCCACTTT. Translated, it gives CASSYGHNNSPLHF. The chain has TRBV6-5 and TRBJ1-6; unclear D gene. Germline V CDR1 and CDR2: MNHEY, SVGAGI. Trimming removed 2 bases from V and 5 bases from J, with 7 bases in between. The CDR3 consists of 14 residues.

The rearrangement uses TRBV6-5 and TRBJ2-7; the D gene is possibly TRBD2 (6 bases). The V and J ends lost 5 bases and 0 bases respectively, with 14 bases between them. The CDR3 runs 15 residues. Germline V lookup: CDR1 MNHEY, CDR2 SVGAGI. The DNA for the CDR3 is TGTGCCAGCAGTACTGGGACTCTTCTCTCCTACGAGCAGTACTTC. This gives the protein CASSTGTLLSYEQYF.

This clone showed up just once. V gene TRBV9 combines with J gene TRBJ1-1; TRBD1 agrees at 7 bases. The V segment lost 4 bases and the J segment 1 base; nucleotides outside the gene matches: 4. The CDR3 covers 14 residues. Germline loops: CDR1 SGDLS, CDR2 YYNGEE. The CDR3 nucleotides read TGTGCCAGCAGCACCCGACAGGGGAACACTGAAGCTTTCTTT. This translates into CASSTRQGNTEAFF.

Regarding this clone: A junction boundary mismatches the germline segment, possibly from a read error. The V gene is TRBV15, the J gene TRBJ2-4; no clear D. The germline CDR1 and CDR2 sequences are LNHNV and YYDKDF (reference sequence). This CDR3 is 12 amino acids long. CDR3 in DNA: TGTGCCACCAGCCGAGATTTGAACATTCAGTACTTC. As protein: CATSRDLNIQYF.

In this sample, this clone turned up a few times. The chain uses TRBV15 and TRBJ1-3; D call uncertain. V was cut by 6 bases and J by 3 bases, with 12 bases left in between. The CDR3 runs 14 residues. CDR1 and CDR2 from the germline V gene are LNHNV and YYDKDF (reference sequence). Here the CDR3 DNA reads TGTGCCACCAGGGGTACGGACGGTGGAAACACCATATATTTT. Amino acid sequence: CATRGTDGGNTIYF. Full variable domain (missing parts from reference TRBV15 and TRBJ1-3): DAMVIQNPRYQVTQFGKPVTLSCSQTLNHNVMYWYQQKSSQAPKLLFHYYDKDFNNEADTPDNFQSRRPNTSFCFLDIRSPGLGDTAMYLCATRGTDGGNTIYFGEGSWLTVV.

The chain carries TRBV12-3 or TRBV12-4 and TRBJ1-2; tentatively, D is TRBD1 (5 bases). CDR3 length: 13 residues. V lost 4 bases and J lost 2, with 8 bases in between. CDR3 sequence reads: CASSWGENYGYTF. The CDR3 coding sequence is TGTGCCAGCAGTTGGGGGGAGAACTATGGCTACACCTTC.

This sequence joins TRBV5-6 and TRBJ2-7; no clear D gene. CDR3 length: 12 residues. Between the trimmed V and J ends, which lost 7 bases and 6 bases, there was a span of 14 bases. Germline V gene data show CDR1 as SGHDT and CDR2 as YYEEEE. The DNA for the CDR3 is TGTGCCAGCGGGTTTTCCAGTGGCGAGCAGTACTTC. It is translated as CASGFSSGEQYF.